The 24 T cell receptor beta chains in this list originate from one sample, sequenced in a study of T cell responses to AZD1222 COVID-19 vaccine. TCRdb keeps only in-frame clones here, not all; method: immunoSEQ multiplex PCR. Of 200,000 to 250,000 clones listed, roughly 94% were seen once; the top ten hold about 1.5%. This specimen consisted of peripheral blood, obtained 28 days after the second dose of the MenACWY control vaccine. Receptors originate from an adult who received the MenACWY meningococcal vaccine as a control.

This chain joins TRBV6-5 and TRBJ2-4; D remains ambiguous. Per germline, CDR1 MNHEY and CDR2 SVGAGI. The CDR3 is made up of 13 amino acids. V shed 6 bases and J shed 6 bases, with 12 bases lying between them. CDR3 in amino acids: CASSPGEGNIQYF. CDR3 nucleotide sequence: TGTGCCAGCAGCCCCGGTGAAGGAAACATTCAGTACTTC.

The V gene is TRBV7-9, the J gene TRBJ1-2; tentative D call: TRBD1 (6 bases). This CDR3 spans 13 amino acids. The germline gives CDR1 SEHNR, CDR2 FQNEAQ (reference sequence). V lost 8 bases and J lost 0, with 10 bases in between. CDR3: CASQQGTNYGYTF. The CDR3 DNA is TGTGCCAGCCAACAGGGAACTAACTATGGCTACACCTTC.

This clone has just one count. The chain combines TRBV3-1 (or the pseudogene TRBV3-2) with TRBJ1-5; D unresolved. The length of the CDR3 is 12 residues. CDR1 and CDR2 from the germline V gene are LGHDT and YNNKEL (reference sequence). V was cut by 3 bases and J by 4 bases, with 4 bases left in between. The CDR3 loop reads CASSQQNQPQHF. In DNA form, the CDR3 reads TGTGCCAGCAGCCAGCAGAATCAGCCCCAGCATTTT.

This clone was observed once. The chain has TRBV11-3 and TRBJ1-2, with D tentatively TRBD1 (6 bases). Per germline, CDR1 SGHNT and CDR2 YENEEA. The CDR3 length is 16 residues. The germline V and J ends were trimmed by 1 base and 4 bases, with 16 bases remaining between them. This CDR3 reads CASSLGPTGRPYGYTF. In DNA form, the CDR3 reads TGTGCCAGCAGCTTAGGGCCGACAGGTAGGCCCTATGGCTACACCTTC.

The rearrangement links TRBV4-1 to TRBJ2-2; either TRBD1 or TRBD2 may fit D (6 bases each). The V gene lost 0 bases and the J gene lost 5 bases, with 16 bases spanning the gap. The CDR3 runs 17 residues. CDR1 and CDR2 (germline): MGHRA, YSYEKL. The CDR3 coding sequence is TGCGCCAGCAGCCAAGATTCCGGGGGCCGGGTAACCGGGGAGCTGTTTTTT. Protein product: CASSQDSGGRVTGELFF.

This CDR3 is CASSLSWTNTGELFF. The CDR3 DNA reads TGTGCCAGCAGTTTATCGTGGACGAACACCGGGGAGCTGTTTTTT. This chain connects TRBV27 to TRBJ2-2; D call uncertain. The ends were cut back, 0 bases at V and 0 bases at J, with 5 bases in the middle. Germline CDR1 MNHEY, CDR2 SMNVEV (reference sequence). The CDR3 spans 15 residues.

This clone was detected only once. The chain has TRBV7-9 and TRBJ1-5; D is perhaps TRBD1 (6 bases). Germline V lookup: CDR1 SEHNR, CDR2 FQNEAQ (reference sequence). The V and J ends lost 5 bases and 1 base respectively, with 9 bases between them. CDR3 length: 14 amino acids. The CDR3 nucleotides are TGTGCCAGCAGCAGTCAGGGGAGCAATCAGCCCCAGCATTTT. It translates to CASSSQGSNQPQHF.

The chain links TRBV9 to TRBJ2-2; 10 nucleotides agree with TRBD2. After removal of 4 bases from V and 5 bases from J, the junction contained 5 bases not matched to a gene. CDR1 and CDR2 (germline): SGDLS, YYNGEE. The CDR3 covers 15 residues. CDR3 sequence (DNA): TGTGCCAGCAGCCCAGCGGGGGGGCGTACCGGGGAGCTGTTTTTT. This codes for CASSPAGGRTGELFF. The full variable domain, rest sourced from reference TRBV9 and TRBJ2-2, is DSGVTQTPKHLITATGQRVTLRCSPRSGDLSVYWYQQSLDQGLQFLIQYYNGEERAKGNILERFSAQQFPDLHSELNLSSLELGDSALYFCASSPAGGRTGELFFGEGSRLTVL.

This chain links TRBV7-6 with TRBJ2-5, with 14 nucleotides matching TRBD2. Germline CDR1 SGHVS, CDR2 FNYEAQ. V was clipped by 1 base and J by 4 bases; unmatched bases: 11. CDR3 size: 19 residues. The CDR3 sequence: CASSLVGTSGSGGRETQYF. The CDR3 bases are TGTGCCAGCAGCTTAGTCGGGACTAGCGGGAGTGGAGGCAGAGAGACCCAGTACTTC.

The J gene is TRBJ2-2, the V gene TRBV11-3; D is unresolved. The CDR3 length is 13 residues. CDR1 SGHNT and CDR2 YENEEA come from the germline V gene. The V end was cut by 5 bases, the J end by 7 bases, with 11 bases between. The CDR3 DNA sequence: TGTGCCAGCAGCAACGGACCCAACGGGGAGCTGTTTTTT. This sequence encodes CASSNGPNGELFF.

J is TRBJ1-2 and V is TRBV28; tentatively, D is TRBD1 (5 bases). Germline-derived CDR1 and CDR2 are MDHEN and SYDVKM. CDR3 size: 14 residues. Between the trimmed V and J ends, which lost 5 bases and 4 bases, there was a span of 14 bases. CDR3 in DNA: TGTGCCAGCAGTCCCGGGTCAGGGCCCTATGGCTACACCTTC. Translation gives CASSPGSGPYGYTF.

The chain recombines TRBV30 with TRBJ2-2; D tentatively reads TRBD1 or TRBD2 (6 bases each). The ends were cut back, 2 bases at V and 5 bases at J, with 12 bases in the middle. CDR3 length: 14 residues. Germline V gives CDR1 GTSNPN, CDR2 SVGIG (reference sequence). CDR3 DNA: TGTGCCTGGAGTTTCGGAGGGGGGACCGGGGAGCTGTTTTTT. Translation: CAWSFGGGTGELFF. Supplemented by reference TRBV30 and TRBJ2-2, the full variable domain reads SQTIHQWPATLVQPVGSPLSLECTVEGTSNPNLYWYRQAAGRGLQLLFYSVGIGQISSEVPQNLSASRPQDRQFILSSKKLLLSDSGFYLCAWSFGGGTGELFFGEGSRLTVL.

The chain couples TRBV16 to TRBJ2-1, with D perhaps matching TRBD1 or TRBD2 (5 bases each). V was cut by 3 bases and J by 5 bases, with 8 bases left in between. CDR3 length: 13 residues. Germline CDR1 is KGHSY and CDR2 is FQNENV. In DNA, the CDR3 is TGTGCCAGCAGCCATCGAGGGGACAATGAGCAGTTCTTC. This encodes CASSHRGDNEQFF.

The gene calls are TRBV28 and TRBJ1-5, with a tentative D call TRBD1 (5 bases). V was clipped by 8 bases and J by 6 bases, with 11 bases between them. From germline, CDR1 is MDHEN and CDR2 SYDVKM. The CDR3 is made up of 12 amino acids. CDR3 in amino acids: CASQGLGQPQHF. In DNA, the CDR3 is TGTGCCAGCCAGGGTCTCGGTCAGCCCCAGCATTTT.

As to this clone: This CDR3 is also generated by other DNA sequences in the sample. V and J are TRBV7-2 and TRBJ2-1, with D possibly matching TRBD1 (6 bases). V was shortened by 3 bases and J by 3 bases, with 6 bases between the two germline ends. Germline V gives CDR1 SGHTA, CDR2 FQGNSA. The CDR3 length is 13 residues. CDR3 amino acids: CASSLDSYNEQFF. The DNA of the CDR3 is TGTGCCAGCAGCTTGGACAGCTACAATGAGCAGTTCTTC.

The rearrangement links TRBV3-1 (or the pseudogene TRBV3-2) to TRBJ1-2; D not certain. The CDR3 loop spans 11 amino acids. In germline, CDR1 is LGHDT, CDR2 YNNKEL (reference sequence). Trimming shortened V by 1 base and J by 8 bases, and 5 bases separated the two germline ends. The CDR3 DNA is TGTGCCAGCAGCCAAGGAGGGGGCTACACCTTC. It codes for CASSQGGGYTF.

V and J are TRBV5-4 and TRBJ2-3, with a weak D call TRBD2 (5 bases). This CDR3 has 13 residues. Germline-derived CDR1 and CDR2 are SGHNT and YYREEE (reference sequence). Trimming took off 7 bases at V and 2 bases at J, with 11 bases between the two ends. CDR3 DNA: TGTGCCAGCTCCCCAGCGGTCACAGATACGCAGTATTTT. This encodes CASSPAVTDTQYF.

The V and J genes are TRBV7-2 and TRBJ1-1, with D unclear. The germline V and J ends were trimmed by 1 base and 4 bases, with 7 bases remaining between them. The V gene's germline CDR1 is SGHTA and CDR2 FQGNSA. This CDR3 is built from 13 residues. The CDR3 nucleotides are TGTGCCAGCAGCTTAGAGCGGGGCACTGAAGCTTTCTTT. Its protein product is CASSLERGTEAFF.

The gene calls are TRBV27 and TRBJ1-1, with D possibly TRBD1 on 6 matching bases. This CDR3 is 18 amino acids long. V was trimmed by 0 bases and J by 0 bases, leaving 17 bases between them. Germline V gene data show CDR1 as MNHEY and CDR2 as SMNVEV (reference sequence). The CDR3 region has the DNA TGTGCCAGCAGTTTATCGAGGGTAACAGGGAGGATGAACACTGAAGCTTTCTTT. Translating it yields CASSLSRVTGRMNTEAFF.

The chain is built from TRBV11-1 and TRBJ2-1; D may be TRBD1 (6 bases). The length of the CDR3 is 14 residues. V lost 6 bases and J 5 bases, leaving 14 bases between the germline ends. From germline, CDR1 is SGHAT and CDR2 FQDESV (reference sequence). The CDR3 here is CASRVQGNHNEQFF. The CDR3 DNA reads TGTGCCAGCAGAGTACAGGGAAATCACAATGAGCAGTTCTTC.

The chain joins TRBV6-5 to TRBJ2-7, with 12 nucleotides matching TRBD2. CDR1 and CDR2 from the germline V gene are MNHEY and SVGAGI. The CDR3 runs to 15 residues. The junction had 7 bases not matched to a gene; V was cut back by 6 bases and J by 4 bases. The CDR3 protein is CASRPLAGGHYEQYF. In DNA form, the CDR3 reads TGTGCCAGCAGGCCTCTAGCGGGGGGGCATTACGAGCAGTACTTC.

The chain combines TRBV28 with TRBJ2-2; D is unclear. The ends were cut back, 3 bases at V and 7 bases at J, with 12 bases in the middle. Looked up from germline, CDR1 is MDHEN and CDR2 is SYDVKM. CDR3 size: 14 residues. This CDR3 is CASSFGSWNGELFF. The CDR3 bases are TGTGCCAGCAGTTTCGGGTCGTGGAACGGGGAGCTGTTTTTT.

The CDR3, as DNA: TGTGCCAGCAGCCTAAGAGGAGGGACTAGCGGGGGCCGAGACTACGAGCAGTACTTC. It translates to CASSLRGGTSGGRDYEQYF. V gene TRBV4-2 combines with J gene TRBJ2-7; 14 bases fit TRBD2. The CDR3 runs 19 residues. Germline V gives CDR1 LGHNA, CDR2 YNFKEQ. The V segment lost 4 bases and the J segment 3 bases; nucleotides outside the gene matches: 14.

The chain is built from TRBV7-9 and TRBJ2-7, with a tentative D call TRBD1 (5 bases). Trimming pared 2 bases from V and 2 bases from J, leaving 13 bases between. CDR1 and CDR2 (germline): SEHNR, FQNEAQ (reference sequence). This CDR3 has 15 amino acids. CDR3 in DNA: TGTGCCAGCAGCTTACCCGGACACTCTACCTACGAGCAGTACTTC. Translation gives CASSLPGHSTYEQYF.